Listed below are T cell receptor beta chains from one sample, sequenced in a study of blood T cell repertoires in COVID-19. Using immunoSEQ multiplex PCR, the repertoire was profiled, and TCRdb retains in-frame clones only, with some absent. The table has tens of thousands of clones, nearly 90% seen once. The specimen was peripheral blood. Receptors originate from a middle-aged man with acute or convalescent COVID-19. Each CDR3 is given with its conserved first and last residue. A D gene is named only where the DNA matches it firmly. Part of the rows lack a size; the others show once, few, many or a class for expanded clones.

len: 15; d_gene: TRBD1; v_gene: TRBV11-2; abundance: NA; j_gene: TRBJ1-1; CDR3nt: TGTGCCAGCAGCCCGGGACAGGGGGCGAACACTGAAGCTTTCTTT; CDR3aa: CASSPGQGANTEAFF
len: 12; d_gene: NA; v_gene: TRBV5-1; abundance: NA; j_gene: TRBJ1-2; CDR3nt: TGCGCCAGCAGCTCTGAGGGCTATGGCTACACCTTC; CDR3aa: CASSSEGYGYTF
len: 16; d_gene: NA; v_gene: TRBV5-6; abundance: NA; j_gene: TRBJ1-2; CDR3nt: TGTGCCAGCAGCCCAAAATTGGGACTTCCGAACTATGGCTACACCTTC; CDR3aa: CASSPKLGLPNYGYTF
len: 12; d_gene: NA; v_gene: TRBV2; abundance: NA; j_gene: TRBJ2-5; CDR3nt: TGTGCCAGCAGTGAAAGGGGCAGGGAAGAGTACTTC; CDR3aa: CASSERGREEYF
len: 19; d_gene: TRBD2; v_gene: TRBV7-2; abundance: NA; j_gene: TRBJ2-3; CDR3nt: TGTGCCAGCAGCGCTAGATCCGGGACTAGCGGGAGGTTGAATGATACGCAGTATTTT; CDR3aa: CASSARSGTSGRLNDTQYF
len: 13; d_gene: NA; v_gene: TRBV25-1; abundance: NA; j_gene: TRBJ1-2; CDR3nt: TGTGCCACCAACGCAGGGTTGGGCTATGGCTACACCTTC; CDR3aa: CATNAGLGYGYTF
len: 16; d_gene: TRBD1; v_gene: TRBV6-1; abundance: NA; j_gene: TRBJ1-5; CDR3nt: TGTGCCAGCAGTGTCGAGGGACAGGGTTGGAATCAGCCCCAGCATTTT; CDR3aa: CASSVEGQGWNQPQHF
len: 15; d_gene: TRBD1; v_gene: TRBV5-4; abundance: NA; j_gene: TRBJ2-2; CDR3nt: TGTGCCAGCAGCTTAATGGACAGGGGCACCGGGGAGCTGTTTTTT; CDR3aa: CASSLMDRGTGELFF
len: 13; d_gene: NA; v_gene: TRBV3-1/TRBV3-2; abundance: few; j_gene: TRBJ1-6; CDR3nt: TGTGCCAGCAGCCGCAGGGGAGTTTCACCCCTCCACTTT; CDR3aa: CASSRRGVSPLHF
len: 14; d_gene: NA; v_gene: TRBV7-2; abundance: NA; j_gene: TRBJ2-3; CDR3nt: TGTGCCAGCAGCCCCAGAAATCCCACAGATACGCAGTATTTT; CDR3aa: CASSPRNPTDTQYF
len: 16; d_gene: TRBD2; v_gene: TRBV7-8; abundance: NA; j_gene: TRBJ2-7; CDR3nt: TGTGCCAGCAGCTTCGCGGGGGGGGCGGGCGGCTACGAGCAGTACTTC; CDR3aa: CASSFAGGAGGYEQYF
len: 15; d_gene: NA; v_gene: TRBV27; abundance: NA; j_gene: TRBJ2-6; CDR3nt: TGTGCCAGCAGTCCCCTCGGTTCTGGGGCCAACGTCCTGACTTTC; CDR3aa: CASSPLGSGANVLTF
len: 13; d_gene: TRBD1; v_gene: TRBV30; abundance: NA; j_gene: TRBJ2-1; CDR3nt: TGTGCCCTCCGGGACAGGGGGTTAAATGAGCAGTTCTTC; CDR3aa: CALRDRGLNEQFF
len: 16; d_gene: NA; v_gene: TRBV6-2/TRBV6-3; abundance: NA; j_gene: TRBJ1-1; CDR3nt: TGTGCCAGCAGTTTCCCGACAGGTACTAAGAACACTGAAGCTTTCTTT; CDR3aa: CASSFPTGTKNTEAFF
len: 16; d_gene: TRBD2; v_gene: TRBV7-2; abundance: NA; j_gene: TRBJ2-1; CDR3nt: TGTGCCAGCAGCTATGGAAGTAGCGGGACTAACAATGAGCAGTTCTTC; CDR3aa: CASSYGSSGTNNEQFF
len: 14; d_gene: NA; v_gene: TRBV5-1; abundance: NA; j_gene: TRBJ2-7; CDR3nt: TGCGCCAGCAGCTTGGTCCCTCTCTCCTACGAGCAGTACTTC; CDR3aa: CASSLVPLSYEQYF
len: 14; d_gene: NA; v_gene: TRBV30; abundance: NA; j_gene: TRBJ1-3; CDR3nt: TGTGCCTTGGGGGGTTTGAGCCCGGGAAACACCATATATTTT; CDR3aa: CALGGLSPGNTIYF
len: 12; d_gene: NA; v_gene: TRBV27; abundance: NA; j_gene: TRBJ1-2; CDR3nt: TGTGCCAGCAGTACGGGTGCGGGTGGCTACACCTTC; CDR3aa: CASSTGAGGYTF
len: 15; d_gene: TRBD2; v_gene: TRBV10-2; abundance: medium-sized; j_gene: TRBJ2-7; CDR3nt: TGCGCCGGACCTCAGCGGGAGGGCGTCTCCTACGAGCAGTACTTC; CDR3aa: CAGPQREGVSYEQYF
len: 16; d_gene: TRBD1; v_gene: TRBV6-5; abundance: few; j_gene: TRBJ1-1; CDR3nt: TGTGCCAGCAGTTACGTGGGCAGGGGGCTGAACACTGAAGCTTTCTTT; CDR3aa: CASSYVGRGLNTEAFF
len: 16; d_gene: NA; v_gene: TRBV10-3; abundance: NA; j_gene: TRBJ1-1; CDR3nt: TGTGCCATCAGTGAATCCGGGGGGCAGGGGACCACCCGGGCTTTCTTT; CDR3aa: CAISESGGQGTTRAFF
len: 14; d_gene: NA; v_gene: TRBV27; abundance: NA; j_gene: TRBJ1-4; CDR3nt: TGTGCCAGCAGTTCGGCCAGGGGATTAGGAAAACTGTTTTTT; CDR3aa: CASSSARGLGKLFF
len: 18; d_gene: NA; v_gene: TRBV3-1/TRBV3-2; abundance: NA; j_gene: TRBJ1-4; CDR3nt: TGTGCCAGCAGCCAAGACTCGGGCGGGAGGCCCCGGGGTGAAAAACTGTTTTTT; CDR3aa: CASSQDSGGRPRGEKLFF
len: 14; d_gene: TRBD1; v_gene: TRBV6-5; abundance: once; j_gene: TRBJ2-7; CDR3nt: TGTGCCAGCAGGGCGGGACAGGGCCCCTACGAGCAGTACTTC; CDR3aa: CASRAGQGPYEQYF
len: 16; d_gene: NA; v_gene: TRBV5-5; abundance: NA; j_gene: TRBJ2-6; CDR3nt: TGTGCCAGCAATTTGGGGGGGCCAGCTGGGGCCAACGTCCTGACTTTC; CDR3aa: CASNLGGPAGANVLTF
len: 17; d_gene: TRBD2; v_gene: TRBV27; abundance: NA; j_gene: TRBJ2-5; CDR3nt: TGTGCCAGCAGTTGGGGGGCGACTAGCGGAACTGCAGGGACCCAGTACTTC; CDR3aa: CASSWGATSGTAGTQYF
len: 12; d_gene: TRBD1; v_gene: TRBV30; abundance: once; j_gene: TRBJ1-1; CDR3nt: TGTGCCTGGACTCCAGGGGGGACAGAAGCTTTCTTT; CDR3aa: CAWTPGGTEAFF
len: 15; d_gene: NA; v_gene: TRBV6-2/TRBV6-3; abundance: NA; j_gene: TRBJ2-3; CDR3nt: TGTGCCAGCAGTACCTCCCCTCGGGTGACAGATACGCAGTATTTT; CDR3aa: CASSTSPRVTDTQYF
len: 16; d_gene: TRBD2; v_gene: TRBV4-1; abundance: once; j_gene: TRBJ2-7; CDR3nt: TGCGCCAGCAGCCAAGTTGGGACTAGCGGCTCCTACGAGCAGTACTTC; CDR3aa: CASSQVGTSGSYEQYF
len: 16; d_gene: NA; v_gene: TRBV24-1; abundance: NA; j_gene: TRBJ2-1; CDR3nt: TGTGCCACCAGTGATTCTGCGGCCTTCTTCTACAATGAGCAGTTCTTC; CDR3aa: CATSDSAAFFYNEQFF
len: 16; d_gene: NA; v_gene: TRBV19; abundance: NA; j_gene: TRBJ1-5; CDR3nt: TGTGCCAGTAGTATAACAGGGATGGAGAGCAATCAGCCCCAGCATTTT; CDR3aa: CASSITGMESNQPQHF
len: 17; d_gene: NA; v_gene: TRBV21-1; abundance: NA; j_gene: TRBJ2-3; CDR3nt: TGTGCCAGCAGCAAAGGGACTAGCACCCTTAGCACAGATACGCAGTATTTT; CDR3aa: CASSKGTSTLSTDTQYF
len: 20; d_gene: NA; v_gene: TRBV6-2/TRBV6-3; abundance: NA; j_gene: TRBJ2-6; CDR3nt: TGTGCCAGCAGTTACTCGATAGGGGTAACCGCCGGTTCTGGGGCCAACGTCCTGACTTTC; CDR3aa: CASSYSIGVTAGSGANVLTF
len: 15; d_gene: NA; v_gene: TRBV7-6; abundance: NA; j_gene: TRBJ2-1; CDR3nt: TGTGCCAGCAGCTTAGATGGGTCCAGCGACAATGAGCAGTTCTTC; CDR3aa: CASSLDGSSDNEQFF
len: 17; d_gene: TRBD2; v_gene: TRBV5-1; abundance: NA; j_gene: TRBJ2-6; CDR3nt: TGCGCCAGCAGCCCGGGGGGACGTCCCTCTGGGGCCAACGTCCTGACTTTC; CDR3aa: CASSPGGRPSGANVLTF
len: 17; d_gene: TRBD2; v_gene: TRBV20-1; abundance: NA; j_gene: TRBJ2-5; CDR3nt: TGCAGTGCTAGTCCCATGACTAGCGGGGGTCGCAGAGAGACCCAGTACTTC; CDR3aa: CSASPMTSGGRRETQYF
len: 13; d_gene: TRBD1; v_gene: TRBV5-1; abundance: NA; j_gene: TRBJ2-5; CDR3nt: TGCGCCAGCAGCCGTGGGACAGAAGAGACCCAGTACTTC; CDR3aa: CASSRGTEETQYF
len: 15; d_gene: TRBD2; v_gene: TRBV4-3; abundance: NA; j_gene: TRBJ2-7; CDR3nt: TGCGCCAGCAGCCCGTCTAGCGGGGGAATCTACGAGCAGTACTTC; CDR3aa: CASSPSSGGIYEQYF
len: 12; d_gene: NA; v_gene: TRBV5-4; abundance: once; j_gene: TRBJ1-4; CDR3nt: TGTGCCAGCAGCTTCGGAGATGAAAAACTGTTTTTT; CDR3aa: CASSFGDEKLFF
len: 14; d_gene: NA; v_gene: TRBV2; abundance: once; j_gene: TRBJ2-7; CDR3nt: TGTGCCAGCAGTGAAACCCACGCGGGCTACGAGCAGTACTTC; CDR3aa: CASSETHAGYEQYF
len: 15; d_gene: NA; v_gene: TRBV6-4; abundance: NA; j_gene: TRBJ2-3; CDR3nt: TGTGCCAGCAGGAAGCTTAGCGGACACACAGATACGCAGTATTTT; CDR3aa: CASRKLSGHTDTQYF
len: 17; d_gene: NA; v_gene: TRBV11-2; abundance: NA; j_gene: TRBJ2-7; CDR3nt: TGTGCCAGCAGCTTAGATCTCTGGGCAGAAGAGCCCTACGAGCAGTACTTC; CDR3aa: CASSLDLWAEEPYEQYF
len: 13; d_gene: TRBD1; v_gene: TRBV24-1; abundance: NA; j_gene: TRBJ2-5; CDR3nt: TGTGCCTCCTATAGGGACAGGGAAGAGACCCAGTACTTC; CDR3aa: CASYRDREETQYF
len: 13; d_gene: NA; v_gene: TRBV5-6; abundance: few; j_gene: TRBJ1-1; CDR3nt: TGTGCCAGCAGCTTGACGGAGTACACTGAAGCTTTCTTT; CDR3aa: CASSLTEYTEAFF
len: 13; d_gene: NA; v_gene: TRBV6-5; abundance: NA; j_gene: TRBJ1-2; CDR3nt: TGTGCCAGCAGCCTGGACGGACTTGCGGTAACCACCTTC; CDR3aa: CASSLDGLAVTTF
len: 16; d_gene: NA; v_gene: TRBV14; abundance: NA; j_gene: TRBJ2-7; CDR3nt: TGTGCCAGCAGCCAAGATAGTACGGCGGGGGCCCACGAGCAGTACTTC; CDR3aa: CASSQDSTAGAHEQYF
len: 12; d_gene: TRBD1; v_gene: TRBV27; abundance: NA; j_gene: TRBJ2-7; CDR3nt: TGTGCCAGCAGAGGACAGGCTTACGAGCAGTACTTC; CDR3aa: CASRGQAYEQYF
len: 16; d_gene: TRBD1; v_gene: TRBV5-6; abundance: NA; j_gene: TRBJ1-5; CDR3nt: TGTGCCAGCGGAATATCCGGGACAGGGAGCAATCAGCCCCAGCATTTT; CDR3aa: CASGISGTGSNQPQHF
len: 14; d_gene: TRBD2; v_gene: TRBV30; abundance: once; j_gene: TRBJ2-2; CDR3nt: TGTGCCTTACTCGAGCGGGGGTTGCCCGGGGAGCTGTTTTTT; CDR3aa: CALLERGLPGELFF
len: 15; d_gene: NA; v_gene: TRBV27; abundance: NA; j_gene: TRBJ2-3; CDR3nt: TGTGCCAGCAGTTTTTCGGTCGCGGGACCAGATACGCAGTATTTT; CDR3aa: CASSFSVAGPDTQYF
len: 10; d_gene: NA; v_gene: TRBV29-1; abundance: NA; j_gene: TRBJ2-7; CDR3nt: TGCAGCGTCAGGGAGGACGAGCAGTACTTC; CDR3aa: CSVREDEQYF
len: 13; d_gene: NA; v_gene: TRBV7-2; abundance: NA; j_gene: TRBJ2-7; CDR3nt: TGTGCCAGCAGCTTTTTTAGGGAGTCCGAGCAGTACTTC; CDR3aa: CASSFFRESEQYF
len: 16; d_gene: TRBD1; v_gene: TRBV11-2; abundance: NA; j_gene: TRBJ1-3; CDR3nt: TGTGCCAGCAGGATAGGGGACAGGGAAGGTGGAAACACCATATATTTT; CDR3aa: CASRIGDREGGNTIYF
len: 16; d_gene: NA; v_gene: TRBV27; abundance: once; j_gene: TRBJ2-1; CDR3nt: TGTGCCAGCAGTCGACTTCTAGCGAGCTCCTACAATGAGCAGTTCTTC; CDR3aa: CASSRLLASSYNEQFF
len: 13; d_gene: NA; v_gene: TRBV19; abundance: NA; j_gene: TRBJ2-1; CDR3nt: TGTGCCAGTAGTATAGTGTCAGGGAATGAGCAGTTCTTC; CDR3aa: CASSIVSGNEQFF
len: 14; d_gene: NA; v_gene: TRBV27; abundance: NA; j_gene: TRBJ1-5; CDR3nt: TGTGCCAGCAGCCGGGTTGAAGGCAATCAGCCCCAGCATTTT; CDR3aa: CASSRVEGNQPQHF
len: 14; d_gene: NA; v_gene: TRBV7-9; abundance: NA; j_gene: TRBJ2-4; CDR3nt: TGTGCCAGCAGCTCCCAGGACAGACGGAACATTCAGTACTTC; CDR3aa: CASSSQDRRNIQYF